The subject of this entry is one T cell receptor beta chain. This clonotype was seen just once. Its recognized antigen is unknown. Base qualities are not provided; no much larger clone lies one nucleotide away. Support from one read is weak. These data originate in a study of CD8+CD57+ T cells in acquired aplastic anemia (dated by TCRdb to the late 2010s). Regarding the research as a whole: On average, sorted CD4+ and CD8+ cells yielded around 3.5 ug of extracted DNA, with a range of about 0.19 to 30 ug. A CD8+CD57+ expansion meant a frequency higher than the mean frequency seen in healthy subjects. The research as a whole found: Although 25 to 30 CD8+ CDR3 sequences were shared by patients and controls, these sequences appeared highly expressed in patients and within the immunodominant clones of patients. No significant difference in CD8+ Simpson's diversity was found between patients and healthy controls (P=0.060).

CDR1 and CDR2, looked up from the germline V gene, are SGHTA and FQGNSA. Taken from cysteine to phenylalanine, the CDR3 has 16 residues. CDR3 DNA is the only sequence kept; it has 48 bases, read in frame from the first base. The trim is 1 base for V and 5 bases for J, with a gap of 14 bases between the germline ends. Genomic DNA served as template for TCR beta VDJ combination and CDR3 sequence profiling. An Illumina HiSeq 2000 was used for TCR repertoire sequencing. In the source study's methods: TRBV/TRBJ rearrangement plots, CDR3 size and DJ length profiles, and Simpson's diversity index were used to assess repertoires. The immunodominant clone was defined as the most abundant DNA sequence in deep sequencing data. CDR3 amino acid sequences were checked for sharing across subjects and were also compared against the VDJdb database and published repertoires. The public reads were run again by TCRdb, first through fastp at Q25 and then through MiXCR, and only productive beta chains were kept. Rows matching on CDR3 protein sequence are summarized as one entry with the most common DNA and genes. TCRdb, rather than the study authors, made the V and J calls. The sample data list over 150,000 distinct CDR3 sequences, and around 63% of these were observed just once. The biggest ten clones account for roughly 43% of the sample.

Patients chosen for sequencing had shown expansion of CD8+CD57+ cells by flow cytometry. All patients had severe acquired aplastic anemia diagnosed by International Study of Aplastic Anemia and Agranulocytosis and Camitta criteria. No therapy had been received by the patients at the time of blood sampling. The study deep-sequenced TCR repertoires of sorted CD4+ and CD8+ blood T cells from severe aplastic anemia patients and healthy subjects. Patients were enrolled under clinicaltrials.gov protocols 00001620, 01623167, 00001397, 00071045, 00081523 and 00961064 in the USA. Ficoll-Paque density gradient centrifugation was used to isolate peripheral blood mononuclear cells. Before DNA extraction, CD4+ and CD8+ T cells were sorted by FACS or by magnetic beads.

The clonotype was recovered from a human donor with aplastic anemia. The sequenced sample consisted of sorted CD4+, CD8+, or CD8+CD57+ T cells (not recorded which) from PBMCs. The chain uses TRBV7-2 and TRBJ1-4, with the D gene too uncertain to name. The nucleotides are TGTGCCAGCAGCTTAGGGGCGGCGGTCTCGAATGAAAAACTGTTTTTT. This codes for CASSLGAAVSNEKLFF. The CDR3 plus the reference TRBV7-2 and TRBJ1-4 genes for the other parts give the full variable domain: GAGVSQSPSNKVTEKGKDVELRCDPISGHTALYWYRQSLGQGLEFLIYFQGNSAPDKSGLPSDRFSAERTGGSVSTLTIQRTQQEDSAVYLCASSLGAAVSNEKLFFGSGTQLSVL.